This record covers a single TCR beta chain. Its antigen remains unidentified. Base qualities are missing; no much larger clone stands one base away. Inclusive of the bounding cysteine and phenylalanine, the CDR3 is 17 residues long. Just the 51-base CDR3 DNA is kept, in frame starting at base 1. After removal of 4 bases from V and 2 bases from J, the junction retains 13 bases not matched to a gene. TCR beta CDR3 regions were amplified from RNA transcripts. A first-round RT-PCR of the TCR CDR3 used the HTBI primer set with the Qiagen OneStep RT-PCR kit. A second multiplex PCR round built the libraries, followed by size selection and purification. Libraries were sequenced paired-end with 100 bp reads on an Illumina HiSeq2000. As for the original processing: SOAPnuke was used to process the raw data, with reads discarded if the reads contained adapters or uncalled bases, had a mean Phred below 15, or lacked an exact constant-primer or identifier match. High-quality paired reads were merged with COPE v1.2.5, and unique nucleotide sequences were defined as clonotypes. MiTCR v1.1 was used to align the clonotypes against IMGT TRBV, TRBD and TRBJ reference segments. The analysis was restricted to V-J combinations with a frequency above 0.0001, which together covered 99% to 99.2% of the repertoires. The TCS score was defined as F50 (clonal expansion) divided by E x V (chaos), with BLOSUM62-based TCRdist calculated between CDR3 peptides within each V-J. Welch's t-statistics and random forest reduced several hundred V-J features to roughly 13, which were used in a naive Bayes classifier (R e1071). TCRdb trimmed the raw reads at Q25, called clones with MiXCR and kept productive beta chains. Each entry is one CDR3 protein sequence, shown with its most common DNA and genes. TCRdb, not the original authors, processed these V and J calls. The sample has more than 75,000 distinct CDR3 sequences on record, about 51% of them singletons. The ten largest clones take up 25% to 30% of the sample.

This record belongs to a study of T cells in Graves' hyperthyroidism and ophthalmopathy (dated by TCRdb to the late 2010s). For the study in its entirety: Peripheral blood samples were taken at the time of initial diagnosis, prior to any treatment. An independent validation cohort of around 19 hyperthyroidism patients and 17 patients who later progressed to ophthalmopathy tested prospective prediction of ophthalmopathy. Thyroid tissue and blood T-cell repertoires from six Graves' hyperthyroidism patients were also compared in the study. Once sampling was done, hyperthyroidism patients were given methimazole at a starting dose of 30 mg daily, whereas ophthalmopathy patients were given high-dose intravenous methylprednisolone. The 90 or so discovery patients were randomly split 7:3 into training and test sets. To identify TCR V-J signatures that set the groups apart, the researchers used a discovery cohort of about a hundred patients, made up of 40 to 45 with Graves' ophthalmopathy and about 60 with stable Graves' hyperthyroidism. TCR Vbeta CDR3 sequencing of 130 to 150 peripheral blood samples (under 45 ophthalmopathy, approximately 80 hyperthyroidism and roughly 17 progressor patients) is reported in the paper.

Overall study outcomes, separate from this receptor: No statistical method was used to fix the sample size in advance, and group allocation was not hidden from the investigators. In cross-validation, a model built on a 13 V-J signature told ophthalmopathy apart from stable hyperthyroidism with 85% to 90% sensitivity and 81% to 82% specificity, and in testing the same model reached 80%/75%. In validation, the model predicted progression to ophthalmopathy with approximately 71% sensitivity and roughly 72% specificity, a median of 6.5 months before onset. Most expanded thyroid clonotypes (frequency above 0.001) were also detected in blood, suggesting blood repertoires may reflect thyroid immune responses.

A patient counted as having stable Graves' hyperthyroidism if no progression to ophthalmopathy occurred over 18 months of follow-up. Hyperthyroidism patients were newly diagnosed, with disease duration under 2 months, and aged 18 to 65 years. Patients with uncontrolled infections, other autoimmune diseases, pregnancy or lactation were excluded. Clinical symptoms, serum thyroxine and TRAb, thyroid ultrasound, and orbital computed tomography formed the basis for the diagnoses. PBMCs were separated from roughly 10 ml of fresh peripheral blood using Ficoll-Paque density gradient centrifugation. Total RNA was extracted with Trizol reagent, and quality was checked on an Agilent 2100 Bioanalyzer.

Input material: blood. Recombination connected TRBV12-3 or TRBV12-4 to TRBJ2-7, and 8 junctional nucleotides match TRBD1. The receptor was isolated from a woman aged 35 to 49 with Graves' hyperthyroidism. The sequenced DNA is TGTGCCAGCAGTTACGGGGTCGGGACAGGTTTACCCTACGAGCAGTACTTC. This is translated as CASSYGVGTGLPYEQYF.